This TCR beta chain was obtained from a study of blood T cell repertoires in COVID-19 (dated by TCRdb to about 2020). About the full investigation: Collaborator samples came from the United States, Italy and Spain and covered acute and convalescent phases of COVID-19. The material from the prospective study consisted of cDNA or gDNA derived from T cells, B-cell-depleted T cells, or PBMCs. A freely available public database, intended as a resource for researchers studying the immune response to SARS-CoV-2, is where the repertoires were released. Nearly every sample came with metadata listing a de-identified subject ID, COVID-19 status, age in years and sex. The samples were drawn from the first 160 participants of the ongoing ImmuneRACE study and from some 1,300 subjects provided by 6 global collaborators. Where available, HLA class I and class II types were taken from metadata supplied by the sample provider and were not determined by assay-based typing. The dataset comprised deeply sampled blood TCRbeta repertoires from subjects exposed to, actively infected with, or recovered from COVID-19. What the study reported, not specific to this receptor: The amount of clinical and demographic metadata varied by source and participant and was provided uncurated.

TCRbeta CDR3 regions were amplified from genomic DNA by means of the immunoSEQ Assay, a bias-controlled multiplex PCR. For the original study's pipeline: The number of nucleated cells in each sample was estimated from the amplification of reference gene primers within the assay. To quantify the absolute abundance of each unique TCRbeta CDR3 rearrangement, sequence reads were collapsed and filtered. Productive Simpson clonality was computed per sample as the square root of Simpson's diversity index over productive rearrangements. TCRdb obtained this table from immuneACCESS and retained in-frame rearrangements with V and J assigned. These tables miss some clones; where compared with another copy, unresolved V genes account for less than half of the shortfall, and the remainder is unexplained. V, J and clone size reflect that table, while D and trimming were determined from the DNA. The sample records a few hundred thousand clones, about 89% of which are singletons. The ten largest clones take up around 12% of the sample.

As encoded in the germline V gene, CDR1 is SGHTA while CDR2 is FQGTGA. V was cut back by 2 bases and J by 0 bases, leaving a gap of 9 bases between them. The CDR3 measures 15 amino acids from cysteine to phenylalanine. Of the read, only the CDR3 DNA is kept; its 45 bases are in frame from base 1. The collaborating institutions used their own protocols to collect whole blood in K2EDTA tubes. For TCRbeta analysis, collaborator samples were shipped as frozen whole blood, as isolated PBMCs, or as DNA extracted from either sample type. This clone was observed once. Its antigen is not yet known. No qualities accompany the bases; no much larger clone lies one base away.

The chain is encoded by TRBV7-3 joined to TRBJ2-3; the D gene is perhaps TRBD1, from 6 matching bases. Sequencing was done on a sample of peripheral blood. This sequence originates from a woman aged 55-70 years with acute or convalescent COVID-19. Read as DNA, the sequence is TGTGCCAGCAGCTTAGGACAGCCTAGCACAGATACGCAGTATTTT. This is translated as CASSLGQPSTDTQYF. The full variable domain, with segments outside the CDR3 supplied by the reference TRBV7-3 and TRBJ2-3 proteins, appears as GAGVSQTPSNKVTEKGKYVELRCDPISGHTALYWYRQSLGQGPEFLIYFQGTGAADDSGLPNDRFFAVRPEGSVSTLKIQRTERGDSAVYLCASSLGQPSTDTQYFGPGTRLTVL.